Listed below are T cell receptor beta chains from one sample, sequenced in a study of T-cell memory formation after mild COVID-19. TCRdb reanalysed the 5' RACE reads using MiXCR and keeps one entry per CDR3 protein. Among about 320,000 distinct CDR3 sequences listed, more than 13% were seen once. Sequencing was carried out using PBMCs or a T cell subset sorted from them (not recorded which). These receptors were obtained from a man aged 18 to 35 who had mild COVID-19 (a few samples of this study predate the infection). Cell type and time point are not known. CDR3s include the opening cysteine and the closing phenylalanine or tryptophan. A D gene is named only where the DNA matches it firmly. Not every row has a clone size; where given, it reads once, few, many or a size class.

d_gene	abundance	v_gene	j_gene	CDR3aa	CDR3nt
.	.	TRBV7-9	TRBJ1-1	CASSFDMGTEAFF	TGTGCCAGCAGCTTTGACATGGGGACTGAAGCTTTCTTT
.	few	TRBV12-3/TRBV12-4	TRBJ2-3	CASSLDGGGTDTQYF	TGTGCCAGCAGTTTAGATGGGGGTGGCACAGATACGCAGTATTTT
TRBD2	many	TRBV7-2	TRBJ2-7	CASSRDLAGGEYEQYF	TGTGCCAGCAGCCGAGATCTAGCGGGGGGAGAATACGAGCAGTACTTC
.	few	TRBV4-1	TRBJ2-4	CASSHVVENIQYF	TGCGCCAGCAGCCATGTAGTTGAAAACATTCAGTACTTC
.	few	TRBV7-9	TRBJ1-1	CASSPPNWGTEAFF	TGTGCCAGCAGCCCGCCAAACTGGGGCACTGAAGCTTTCTTT
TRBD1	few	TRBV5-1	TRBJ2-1	CASSSIPGGESYNEQFF	TGCGCCAGCAGCTCAATTCCAGGGGGCGAGTCCTACAATGAGCAGTTCTTC
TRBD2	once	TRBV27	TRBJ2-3	CASSLSGGVLTQYF	TGTGCCAGCAGTTTATCGGGGGGGGTACTGACGCAGTATTTT
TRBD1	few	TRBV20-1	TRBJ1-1	CSARQGGDTEAFF	TGCAGTGCTCGCCAGGGGGGGGACACTGAAGCTTTCTTT
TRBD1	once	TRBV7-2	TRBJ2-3	CASSLERGGTGGADTQYF	TGTGCCAGCAGCTTAGAGCGCGGTGGGACAGGGGGCGCAGATACGCAGTATTTT
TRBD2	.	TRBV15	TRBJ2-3	CATSRGGLVGEDTQYF	TGTGCCACCAGCAGAGGTGGACTAGTGGGAGAAGATACGCAGTATTTT
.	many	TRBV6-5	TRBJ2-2	CASRILLRGPHTGELFF	TGTGCCAGCAGGATCCTCCTCAGGGGACCCCACACCGGGGAGCTGTTTTTT
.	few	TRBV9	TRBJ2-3	CASSVSAASTDTQYF	TGTGCCAGCAGCGTATCAGCGGCTAGCACAGATACGCAGTATTTT
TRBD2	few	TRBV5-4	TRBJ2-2	CASSFSLAGLNTGELFF	TGTGCCAGCAGCTTTTCCCTAGCGGGGCTGAACACCGGGGAGCTGTTTTTT
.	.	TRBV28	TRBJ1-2	CASSSPRGRYGYTF	TGTGCCAGCAGTTCCCCCCGGGGCCGCTATGGCTACACCTTC
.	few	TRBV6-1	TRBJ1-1	CASSDKGFTEAFF	TGTGCCAGCAGTGATAAGGGGTTCACTGAAGCTTTCTTT
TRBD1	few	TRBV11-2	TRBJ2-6	CASSLDEGAGANVLTF	TGTGCCAGCAGCTTAGATGAGGGGGCCGGGGCCAACGTCCTGACTTTC
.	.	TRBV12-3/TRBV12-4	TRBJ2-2	CASSLWTDGTGELFF	TGTGCCAGCAGTTTGTGGACAGATGGAACCGGGGAGCTGTTTTTT
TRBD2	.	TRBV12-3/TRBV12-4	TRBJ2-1	CASSWGGAGNNEQFF	TGTGCCAGCAGTTGGGGGGGAGCAGGGAACAATGAGCAGTTCTTC
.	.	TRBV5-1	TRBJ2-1	CASSLGAGGRYAEQFF	TGCGCCAGCAGCTTGGGGGCCGGGGGCCGCTACGCTGAGCAGTTCTTC
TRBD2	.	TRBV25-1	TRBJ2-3	CASSALAGESTDTQYF	TGTGCCAGCAGTGCGCTAGCGGGGGAAAGCACAGATACGCAGTATTTT
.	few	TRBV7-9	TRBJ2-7	CASSSKQGRSIYEQYF	TGTGCCAGCAGCTCTAAACAGGGTAGAAGTATCTACGAGCAGTACTTC
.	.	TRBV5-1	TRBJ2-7	CASSLGQTREQYF	TGCGCCAGCAGCTTAGGACAGACGAGAGAGCAGTACTTC
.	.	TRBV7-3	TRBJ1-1	CASSPAGMNTEAFF	TGTGCCAGCAGCCCGGCGGGGATGAACACTGAAGCTTTCTTT
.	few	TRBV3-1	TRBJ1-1	CASSQEWGAGTEAFF	TGTGCCAGCAGCCAAGAATGGGGGGCAGGAACTGAAGCTTTCTTT
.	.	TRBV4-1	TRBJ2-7	CASSQDGGTALRKQYF	TGCGCCAGCAGCCAAGACGGGGGGACAGCACTACGAAAGCAGTACTTC
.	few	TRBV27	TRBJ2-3	CASSFFPGLPYTDTQYF	TGTGCCAGCAGTTTTTTCCCGGGGCTGCCCTACACAGATACGCAGTATTTT
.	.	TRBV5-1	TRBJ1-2	CASRPGTDGYGYTF	TGCGCCAGTAGACCCGGCACAGACGGCTATGGCTACACCTTC
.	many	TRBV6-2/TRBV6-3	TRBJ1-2	CASSYSFRKNRDYGYTF	TGTGCCAGCAGTTACTCGTTTCGTAAAAACAGGGACTATGGCTACACCTTC
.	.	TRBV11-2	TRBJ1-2	CASRGLFYGYTF	TGTGCCAGCAGGGGACTGTTCTATGGCTACACCTTC
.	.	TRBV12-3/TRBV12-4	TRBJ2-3	CASSPRGTYTDTQYF	TGTGCCAGCAGTCCGCGAGGGACCTACACAGATACGCAGTATTTT
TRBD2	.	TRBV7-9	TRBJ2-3	CASSLDASGGLTDTQYF	TGTGCCAGCAGCTTAGATGCTAGCGGGGGGCTCACAGATACGCAGTATTTT